What follows are 8 T cell receptor beta chains derived from one specimen sequenced in a study of blood T cells in healthy people across ages. Through a sample-barcoded 5' primer and a J-beta primer mix, a second PCR was run for about 6 to 12 cycles. TCRdb fed the 5' RACE reads into MiXCR, producing one record per CDR3 protein. The sample has about 670,000 distinct CDR3 sequences; under 65% are singletons. The material sequenced was blood. All receptors come from a woman over 75 in good health.

This clonotype has at least ten counts. This sequence joins TRBV29-1 and TRBJ2-1; D is ambiguous. This CDR3 is built from 12 residues. Germline assignment: CDR1 SQVTM and CDR2 ANQGSEA. V lost 7 bases to trimming and J lost 6 bases, with 13 bases between them. The CDR3 nucleotides read TGCAGCGCTGGGTCTGTCCCCAATGAGCAGTTCTTC. Translated, it gives CSAGSVPNEQFF.

The chain links TRBV4-1 to TRBJ1-3; perhaps TRBD1 as D (6 bases). The CDR3 totals 14 residues. The germline V gene has CDR1 MGHRA and CDR2 YSYEKL. Trimming removed 1 base at V and 8 bases at J, with 12 bases between. Here the CDR3 reads CASSQVTGLDTIYF. CDR3 DNA sequence: TGCGCCAGCAGCCAAGTGACAGGCCTTGACACCATATATTTT.

This clonotype was seen more than once but under ten times. The V and J genes are TRBV29-1 and TRBJ2-1, with 7 bases fitting TRBD1. The ends lost 4 bases at V and 2 bases at J; junction bases unmatched: 2. CDR3 size: 13 residues. CDR1 is SQVTM, CDR2 ANQGSEA, per germline. CDR3 bases: TGCAGCGTTGGTACAGGGGCCTACAATGAGCAGTTCTTC. It specifies CSVGTGAYNEQFF.

With respect to this clonotype: A clone one base away is much larger, so this may be a read error. This chain joins TRBV3-1 and TRBJ1-6; the D gene is possibly TRBD1 (6 bases). V gave up 3 bases and J gave up 3 bases, with 12 bases separating them. There are 16 residues in the CDR3. Germline values: CDR1 LGHDT, CDR2 YNNKEL (reference sequence). The CDR3 DNA is TGTGCCAGCAGCCAGCCCCCGGGACACTATAATTCACCCCTCCACTTT. This translates into CASSQPPGHYNSPLHF.

On this clonotype itself: Compared with germline, one end of the junction differs, possibly owing to a read error. This chain links TRBV5-1 with TRBJ2-3, with D maybe TRBD1 (5 bases). Germline assignment: CDR1 SGHRS and CDR2 YFSETQ. CDR3 length equals 16 residues. The CDR3: CASSLERRNTGDTRYF. CDR3 sequence (DNA): TGCGCCAGCAGCTTGGAGAGGCGGAACACAGGAGATACGCGGTATTTT.

Here the CDR3 DNA reads TGCAGTGCTAGAGACCCGGGACAGGCTCTTTCCCAGCCCCAGCATTTT. This encodes CSARDPGQALSQPQHF. V is TRBV20-1 and J is TRBJ1-5, with TRBD1 identical over 8 bases. Looked up from germline, CDR1 is DFQATT and CDR2 is SNEGSKA (reference sequence). The CDR3 totals 16 residues. V trimming: 0 bases; J trimming: 7 bases; junction bases outside the gene matches: 11.

This clonotype has ten or more counts. The V gene is TRBV7-9, the J gene TRBJ1-4, with D uncertain. In germline, CDR1 is SEHNR, CDR2 FQNEAQ (reference sequence). This CDR3 has 13 amino acids. Deletions cut 3 bases from V and 8 bases from J, with 10 bases between. The CDR3 DNA sequence: TGTGCCAGCAGCTTTTTTCCGGACGAAAAACTGTTTTTT. Protein: CASSFFPDEKLFF.

The chain links TRBV20-1 to TRBJ1-4; D ambiguous. CDR1 DFQATT and CDR2 SNEGSKA come from the germline V gene (reference sequence). The V and J ends lost 6 bases and 0 bases respectively, with 8 bases between them. The CDR3 extends over 13 amino acids. The CDR3 DNA is TGCAGTGCCCCAAAGCCAACTAATGAAAAACTGTTTTTT. Protein product: CSAPKPTNEKLFF.